This TCR beta chain was sequenced in a study of cytomegalovirus exposure and HLA in healthy donors. Across the study: It was reported in a later analysis that the same platform had been used for the approximately 120 validation repertoires as for the roughly 670 first-cohort repertoires. Study findings and constraints: A few chains linked to CMV were shown in vitro to be specific for CMV antigens. It was around 160 TCR beta chains that were listed as cytomegalovirus-associated.

Separate from the approximately 670-subject first cohort, the roughly 130-subject validation cohort was the one that the donors belonged to. As to this clone: Its target is unknown.

Measured with immunoSEQ multiplex PCR; TCRdb has only the in-frame clones, and not every one. Of 250,000 or so clones in the sample, more than 85% were seen once. Material: PBMCs. The TCR was taken from a man aged 18-30 years in good health and CMV-seropositive.

The CDR3 DNA reads as TGCAGCGTTGTCCCGGGACAAGGGGGCACAGATACGCAGTATTTT. It translates to CSVVPGQGGTDTQYF. This rearrangement joins TRBV29-1 to TRBJ2-3, with D possibly matching TRBD1 (6 bases). The CDR3 totals 15 residues. The V gene lost 4 bases and the J gene lost 1 base, with 15 bases spanning the gap. Germline V gene data show CDR1 as SQVTM and CDR2 as ANQGSEA.